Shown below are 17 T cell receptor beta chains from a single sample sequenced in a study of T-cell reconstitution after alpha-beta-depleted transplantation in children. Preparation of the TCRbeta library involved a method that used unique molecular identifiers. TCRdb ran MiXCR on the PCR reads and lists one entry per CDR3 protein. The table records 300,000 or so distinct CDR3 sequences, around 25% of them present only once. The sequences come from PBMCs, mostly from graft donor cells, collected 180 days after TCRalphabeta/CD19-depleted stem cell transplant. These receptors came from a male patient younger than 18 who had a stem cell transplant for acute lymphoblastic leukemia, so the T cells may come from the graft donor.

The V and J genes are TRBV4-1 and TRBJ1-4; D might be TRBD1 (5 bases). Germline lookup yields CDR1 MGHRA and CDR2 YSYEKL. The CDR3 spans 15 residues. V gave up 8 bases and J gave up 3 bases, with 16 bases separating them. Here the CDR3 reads CASQELTAANEKLFF. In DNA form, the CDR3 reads TGCGCCAGCCAAGAGCTGACAGCTGCTAATGAAAAACTGTTTTTT.

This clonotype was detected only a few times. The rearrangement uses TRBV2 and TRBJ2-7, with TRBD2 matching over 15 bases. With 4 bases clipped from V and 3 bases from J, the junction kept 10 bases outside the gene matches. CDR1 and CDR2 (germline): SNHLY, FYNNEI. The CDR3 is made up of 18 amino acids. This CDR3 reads CASSVVKGLAGGFYEQYF. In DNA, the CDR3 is TGTGCCAGCAGTGTAGTGAAGGGACTAGCGGGAGGTTTCTACGAGCAGTACTTC. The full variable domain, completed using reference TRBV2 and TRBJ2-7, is EPEVTQTPSHQVTQMGQEVILRCVPISNHLYFYWYRQILGQKVEFLVSFYNNEISEKSEIFDDQFSVERPDGSNFTLKIRSTKLEDSAMYFCASSVVKGLAGGFYEQYFGPGTRLTVT.

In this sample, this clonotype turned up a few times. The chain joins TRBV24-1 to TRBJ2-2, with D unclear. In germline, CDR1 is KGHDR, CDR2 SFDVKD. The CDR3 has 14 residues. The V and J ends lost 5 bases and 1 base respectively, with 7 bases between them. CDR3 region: CATSGSVNTGELFF. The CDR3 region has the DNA TGTGCCACCAGTGGATCAGTGAACACCGGGGAGCTGTTTTTT.

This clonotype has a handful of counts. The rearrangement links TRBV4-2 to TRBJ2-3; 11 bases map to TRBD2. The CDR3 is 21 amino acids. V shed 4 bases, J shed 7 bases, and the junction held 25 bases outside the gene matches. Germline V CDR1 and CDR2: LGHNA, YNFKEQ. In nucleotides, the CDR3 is TGTGCCAGCAGCCCTTCCTTAGTAGCGGGAGGGCCCTCTCCGGAATATAATACGCAGTATTTT. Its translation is CASSPSLVAGGPSPEYNTQYF.

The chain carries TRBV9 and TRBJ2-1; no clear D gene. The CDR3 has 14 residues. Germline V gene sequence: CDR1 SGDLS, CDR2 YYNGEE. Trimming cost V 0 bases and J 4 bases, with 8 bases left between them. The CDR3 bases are TGTGCCAGCAGCGTAGTACCGCAATACAATGAGCAGTTCTTC. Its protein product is CASSVVPQYNEQFF.

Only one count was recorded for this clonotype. The CDR3 loop reads CASRAGSYTGELFF. The CDR3 coding sequence is TGCGCCAGCAGGGCAGGGAGCTACACCGGGGAGCTGTTTTTT. The rearrangement uses TRBV5-1 and TRBJ2-2; D assignment may be TRBD1 or TRBD2 (5 bases each). V dropped 5 bases and J dropped 3 bases, with 11 bases sitting between them. This CDR3 region has 14 residues. Germline V lookup: CDR1 SGHRS, CDR2 YFSETQ.

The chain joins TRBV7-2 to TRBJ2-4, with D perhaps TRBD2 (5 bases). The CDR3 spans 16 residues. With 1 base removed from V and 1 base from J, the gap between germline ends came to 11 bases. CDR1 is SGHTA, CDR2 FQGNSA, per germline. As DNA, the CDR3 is TGTGCCAGCAGCTTAGACGGGGATGCGGCCAAAAACATTCAGTACTTC. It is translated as CASSLDGDAAKNIQYF.

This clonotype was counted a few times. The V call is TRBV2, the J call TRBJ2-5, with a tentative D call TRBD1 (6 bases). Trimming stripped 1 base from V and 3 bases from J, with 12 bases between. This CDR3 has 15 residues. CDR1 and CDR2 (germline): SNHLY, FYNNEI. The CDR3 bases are TGTGCCAGCAGTGAAGGAGGGGGAGATGAAGAGACCCAGTACTTC. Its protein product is CASSEGGGDEETQYF.

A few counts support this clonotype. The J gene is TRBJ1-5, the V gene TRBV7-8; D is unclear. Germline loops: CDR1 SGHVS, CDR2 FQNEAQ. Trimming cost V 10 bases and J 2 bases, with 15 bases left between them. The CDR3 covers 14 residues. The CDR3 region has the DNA TGTGCCATCTCGCTAGGGAGGGGCAATCAGCCCCAGCATTTT. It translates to CAISLGRGNQPQHF.

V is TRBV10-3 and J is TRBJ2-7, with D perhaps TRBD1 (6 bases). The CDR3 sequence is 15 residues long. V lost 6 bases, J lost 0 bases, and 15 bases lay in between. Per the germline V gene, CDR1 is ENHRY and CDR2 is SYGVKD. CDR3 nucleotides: TGTGCCATCAGGGATACAGGGTCGGGCTCCTACGAGCAGTACTTC. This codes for CAIRDTGSGSYEQYF.

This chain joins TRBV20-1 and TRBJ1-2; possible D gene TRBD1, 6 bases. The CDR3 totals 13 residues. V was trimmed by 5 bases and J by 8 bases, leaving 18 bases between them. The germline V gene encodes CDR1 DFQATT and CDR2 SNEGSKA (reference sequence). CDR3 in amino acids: CSAPLARGFGYTF. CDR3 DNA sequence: TGCAGTGCTCCCTTAGCCAGGGGATTCGGCTACACCTTC.

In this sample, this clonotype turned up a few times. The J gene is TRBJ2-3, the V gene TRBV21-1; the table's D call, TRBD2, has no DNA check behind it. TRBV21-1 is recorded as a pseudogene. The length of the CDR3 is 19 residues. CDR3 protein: CASSKKPGLAGTSTDTQYF. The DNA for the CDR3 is TGTGCCAGCAGCAAAAAGCCCGGACTAGCGGGGACTAGCACAGATACGCAGTATTTT.

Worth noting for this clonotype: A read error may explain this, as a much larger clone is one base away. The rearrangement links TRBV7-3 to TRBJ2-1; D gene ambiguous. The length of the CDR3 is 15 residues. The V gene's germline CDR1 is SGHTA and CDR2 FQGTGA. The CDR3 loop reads CASNLTPVAKDEQFF. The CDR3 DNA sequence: TGTGCCAGCAACTTAACACCGGTAGCTAAGGATGAGCAGTTCTTC.

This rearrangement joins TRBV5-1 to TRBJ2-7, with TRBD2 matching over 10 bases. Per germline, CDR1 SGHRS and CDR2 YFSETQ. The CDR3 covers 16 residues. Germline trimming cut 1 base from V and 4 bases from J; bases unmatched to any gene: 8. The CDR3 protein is CASSLQASGSGYEQYF. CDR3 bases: TGCGCCAGCAGCTTGCAAGCTAGCGGGAGTGGGTACGAGCAGTACTTC.

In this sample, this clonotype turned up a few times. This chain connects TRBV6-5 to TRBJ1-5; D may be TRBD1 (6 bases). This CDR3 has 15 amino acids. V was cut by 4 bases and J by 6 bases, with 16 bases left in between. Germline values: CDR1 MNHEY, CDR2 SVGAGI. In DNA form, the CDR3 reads TGTGCCAGCAGTTCCATTAAGGGGGGCGGTCAGCCCCAGCATTTT. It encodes CASSSIKGGGQPQHF.

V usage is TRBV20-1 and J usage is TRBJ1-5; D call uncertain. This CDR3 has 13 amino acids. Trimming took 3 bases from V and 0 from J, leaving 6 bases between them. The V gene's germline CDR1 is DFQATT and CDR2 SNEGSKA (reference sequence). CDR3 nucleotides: TGCAGTGCTAGGACTTATAGCAATCAGCCCCAGCATTTT. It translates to CSARTYSNQPQHF.

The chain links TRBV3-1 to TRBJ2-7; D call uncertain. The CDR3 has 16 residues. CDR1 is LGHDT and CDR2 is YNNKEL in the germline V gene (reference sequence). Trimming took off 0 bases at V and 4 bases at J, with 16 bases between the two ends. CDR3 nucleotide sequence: TGTGCCAGCAGCCAAGAGGGCCAGGCGCCACTTTACGAGCAGTACTTC. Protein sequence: CASSQEGQAPLYEQYF.